These 8 T cell receptor beta chains share one sample of origin, sequenced in a study of blood T cell repertoires in COVID-19. Clones were sequenced by immunoSEQ multiplex PCR, and TCRdb holds only the in-frame ones, with some missing. The sample yields some 66,000 clones, about 90% seen once. Sequencing was done on a sample of peripheral blood. The receptors originated from a human donor in a cohort sampled during active COVID-19.

The chain is built from TRBV2 and TRBJ1-1; TRBD1 agrees at 7 bases. Trimming took 6 bases from V and 7 from J; bases not matched to a gene: 11. This CDR3 is built from 14 residues. Germline assignment: CDR1 SNHLY and CDR2 FYNNEI. The chain's CDR3 is CASRRTRGQNEAFF. The CDR3, as DNA: TGTGCCAGCAGACGCACGAGGGGGCAGAATGAAGCTTTCTTT.

The V gene is TRBV30, the J gene TRBJ2-1; D uncertain. This CDR3 region has 17 residues. The V and J ends lost 0 bases and 4 bases respectively, with 19 bases between them. In germline, CDR1 is GTSNPN, CDR2 SVGIG (reference sequence). CDR3 region: CAWSVPGMAADYNEQFF. The CDR3 nucleotides are TGTGCCTGGAGTGTACCTGGAATGGCGGCGGATTACAATGAGCAGTTCTTC.

The V gene is TRBV25-1, the J gene TRBJ1-1, with D unresolved. This CDR3 comprises 12 residues. Germline V gene data show CDR1 as MGHDK and CDR2 as SYGVNS. Trimming took 7 bases from V and 1 from J, leaving 7 bases between them. CDR3 sequence (DNA): TGTGCCAGCAATGAGGCGAACACTGAAGCTTTCTTT. This translates into CASNEANTEAFF.

The J gene is TRBJ1-3, the V gene TRBV6-5; no firm D call. With 2 bases removed from V and 2 bases from J, the gap between germline ends came to 10 bases. CDR3 length equals 15 residues. In germline, CDR1 is MNHEY, CDR2 SVGAGI. CDR3 amino acids: CASSYGGLAGNTIYF. For the CDR3, the DNA is TGTGCCAGCAGTTACGGCGGCCTCGCTGGAAACACCATATATTTT.

The chain joins TRBV3-1 (or the pseudogene TRBV3-2) to TRBJ2-3; 9 bases agree with TRBD2. Per the germline V gene, CDR1 is LGHDT and CDR2 is YNNKEL (reference sequence). The CDR3 sequence is 18 residues long. Unmatched junction bases numbered 10, after V lost 1 base and J lost 2 bases. The CDR3 bases are TGTGCCAGCAGCCAAGTATTGCTAGCGGGGACAACCACAGATACGCAGTATTTT. It translates to CASSQVLLAGTTTDTQYF.

Here the CDR3 reads CASSFTRVGNEQYF. For the CDR3, the DNA is TGCGCCAGCAGCTTTACGAGGGTCGGGAACGAGCAGTACTTC. This chain uses TRBV5-1 with TRBJ2-7; the D gene is possibly TRBD2 (5 bases). V lost 2 bases, J lost 5 bases, and 14 bases lay in between. Germline V gene data show CDR1 as SGHRS and CDR2 as YFSETQ. The CDR3 is 14 amino acids.

This rearrangement joins TRBV7-8 to TRBJ2-1; D may be TRBD2 (6 bases). Per germline, CDR1 SGHVS and CDR2 FQNEAQ. The V gene lost 2 bases and the J gene lost 15 bases, with 20 bases spanning the gap. This CDR3 is 14 amino acids long. In DNA form, the CDR3 reads TGTGCCAGCAGCTTAAGCCCTCAGTCCGGGGGTCCGTTCTTC. Protein sequence: CASSLSPQSGGPFF.

This clone was counted only a few times. The chain employs TRBV30 and TRBJ2-6; a possible D gene is TRBD1 (5 bases). This CDR3 has 15 residues. In germline, CDR1 is GTSNPN, CDR2 SVGIG (reference sequence). V lost 2 bases, J lost 0 bases, and 8 bases lay in between. DNA of the CDR3: TGTGCCTGGAGTCGACAGAGCTCTGGGGCCAACGTCCTGACTTTC. This encodes CAWSRQSSGANVLTF.